This TCR beta chain is from a study of tumor-infiltrating lymphocytes in localized non-small cell lung cancer. Measured with immunoSEQ multiplex PCR; TCRdb has only the in-frame clones, and not every one. Among approximately 21,000 clones listed, approximately 80% were seen once. V was clipped by 7 bases and J by 7 bases; unmatched bases: 12. This CDR3 is 15 amino acids long. From germline, CDR1 is MNHNY and CDR2 SVGAGI (reference sequence). The source material was lung tumor tissue. This clonotype was obtained from a human donor with non-small cell lung cancer. The chain links TRBV6-6 to TRBJ1-3; TRBD1 aligns across 8 bases. Here the CDR3 DNA reads TGTGCCAGCACCTACAGGGGGGGGTCTTCGAACACCATATATTTT. Its protein product is CASTYRGGSSNTIYF.